The TCR beta chain under discussion was sequenced for a study of T-cell reconstitution after alpha-beta-depleted transplantation in children (TCRdb year 2016). Regarding the research as a whole: The study quantitatively tracked T-cell immune reconstitution after TCRalphabeta/CD19-depleted allogeneic hematopoietic cell transplantation in children using TCR repertoire profiling.

The paper as a whole reports these results and caveats: In some patients, high TCRbeta diversity at day 60 was attributed to recipient T cells and intrathymic progenitors that had survived conditioning. Over subsequent months, a decline in hyperexpanded clone frequencies was noted, and after one year, T-cell counts and TCRbeta diversity were mostly ascribed to newly produced T cells. The apparently early alphabetaT-cell count recovery about two months after transplant was reportedly dependent on only several hundred rapidly expanded clones derived from non-depleted graft cells.

Spanning cysteine to phenylalanine, the CDR3 consists of 12 amino acids. CDR3 DNA only is kept here, 36 bases in frame from base 1. V loses 5 bases of germline sequence and J loses 3 bases, and the interval between the two ends is 8 bases. The germline V gene (reference sequence) specifies LNHNV as CDR1 and YYDKDF as CDR2. Library creation used PCR. Instrument used: Illumina HiSeq 2500. TCR library preparation used molecular barcoding, with unique molecular identifiers applied to normalize quantification of the TCRbeta repertoire. Starting from the raw public reads, TCRdb applied fastp trimming at Q25, assembled clones with MiXCR and retained in-frame beta chains. One record per CDR3 amino acid sequence lists the most common genes and DNA. This sample comprises fewer than 1 million distinct CDR3 sequences, about 16% of them detected only once. The biggest ten clones account for around 4.5% of the sample.

In light of the paper, this sample's treatment or condition label describes: allogeneic hematopoietic cell transplantation with graft depleted of TCRalphabeta T cells and CD19 B cells. The transplant recipients were children given TCRalphabeta/CD19-depleted allogeneic hematopoietic cell grafts. Comment on this clonotype: Its antigen has not been determined. The sample holds no much larger clone one base away, and base qualities are not on file.

This clonotype was sampled from a male patient aged 10 to 17 who had a stem cell transplant for acute lymphoblastic leukemia, so the T cells may come from the graft donor. The sequence links TRBV15 to TRBJ2-7, with no confident D gene call. The material was PBMCs, mostly from graft donor cells, obtained 360 days after TCRalphabeta/CD19-depleted stem cell transplant. The CDR3 in this case is CATSPYHYEQYF. The DNA is TGTGCCACCAGCCCGTACCACTACGAGCAGTACTTC.